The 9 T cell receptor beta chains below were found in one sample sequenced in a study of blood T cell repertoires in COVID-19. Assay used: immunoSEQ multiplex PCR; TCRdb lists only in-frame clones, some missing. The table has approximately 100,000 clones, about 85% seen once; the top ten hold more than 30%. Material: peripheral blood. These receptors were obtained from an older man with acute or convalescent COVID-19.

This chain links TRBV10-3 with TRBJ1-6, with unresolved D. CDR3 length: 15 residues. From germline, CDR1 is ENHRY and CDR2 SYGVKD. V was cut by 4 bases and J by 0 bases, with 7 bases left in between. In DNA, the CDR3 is TGTGCCATCAGTGTAGGGAGCTCCTATAATTCACCCCTCCACTTT. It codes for CAISVGSSYNSPLHF.

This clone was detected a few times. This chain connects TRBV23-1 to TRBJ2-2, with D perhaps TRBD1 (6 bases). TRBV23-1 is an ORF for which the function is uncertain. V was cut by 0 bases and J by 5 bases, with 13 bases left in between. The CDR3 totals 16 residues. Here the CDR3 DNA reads TGCGCCAGCAGTCAATCGCAGGGGACAATTACCGGGGAGCTGTTTTTT. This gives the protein CASSQSQGTITGELFF.

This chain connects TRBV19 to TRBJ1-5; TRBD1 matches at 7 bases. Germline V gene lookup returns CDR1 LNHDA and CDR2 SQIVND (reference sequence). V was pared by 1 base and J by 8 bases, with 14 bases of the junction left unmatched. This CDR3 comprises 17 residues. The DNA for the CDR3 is TGTGCCAGTAGTATAGGTCGAGGGGCAAGGGGGCGAGAGCCCCAGCATTTT. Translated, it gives CASSIGRGARGREPQHF.

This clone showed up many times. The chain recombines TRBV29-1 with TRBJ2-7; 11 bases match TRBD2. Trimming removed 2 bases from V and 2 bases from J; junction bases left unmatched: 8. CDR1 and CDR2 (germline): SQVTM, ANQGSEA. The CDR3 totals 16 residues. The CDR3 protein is CSVEIPGTSGAYEQYF. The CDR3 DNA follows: TGCAGCGTTGAAATCCCCGGGACTAGCGGTGCCTACGAGCAGTACTTC.

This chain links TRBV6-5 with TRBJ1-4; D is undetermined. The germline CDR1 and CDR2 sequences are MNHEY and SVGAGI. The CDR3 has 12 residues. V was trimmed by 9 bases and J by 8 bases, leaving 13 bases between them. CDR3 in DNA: TGTGCCAGTACCAGGCCCCGGGAAAAACTGTTTTTT. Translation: CASTRPREKLFF.

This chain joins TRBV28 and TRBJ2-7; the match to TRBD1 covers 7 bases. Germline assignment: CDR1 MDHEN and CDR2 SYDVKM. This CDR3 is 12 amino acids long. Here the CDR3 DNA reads TGTGGGACAGGTCGAGATTCCTACGAGCAGTACTTC. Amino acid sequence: CGTGRDSYEQYF.

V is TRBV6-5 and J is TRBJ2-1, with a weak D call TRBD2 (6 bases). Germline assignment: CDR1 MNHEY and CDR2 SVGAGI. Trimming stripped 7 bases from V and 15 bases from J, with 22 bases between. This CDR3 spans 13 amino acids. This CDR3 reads CASNFGAGRPTFF. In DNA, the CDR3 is TGTGCCAGCAATTTTGGAGCGGGCAGACCCACGTTCTTC.

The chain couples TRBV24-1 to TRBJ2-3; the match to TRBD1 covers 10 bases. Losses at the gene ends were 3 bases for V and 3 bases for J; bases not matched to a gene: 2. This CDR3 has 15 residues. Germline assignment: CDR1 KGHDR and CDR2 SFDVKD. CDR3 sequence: CATSDGGQGTDTQYF. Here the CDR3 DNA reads TGTGCCACCAGTGATGGGGGACAGGGGACAGATACGCAGTATTTT.

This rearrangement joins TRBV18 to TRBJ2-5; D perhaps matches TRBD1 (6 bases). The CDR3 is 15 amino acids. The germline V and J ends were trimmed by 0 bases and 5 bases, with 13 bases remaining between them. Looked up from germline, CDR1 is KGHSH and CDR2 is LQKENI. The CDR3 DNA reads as TGTGCCAGCTCACCACCGGCTCAGGGGACGGAGACCCAGTACTTC. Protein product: CASSPPAQGTETQYF.